This T cell receptor beta chain came from a study of T cell clonotyping in hematopoietic cell transplantation (dated by TCRdb to the early 2020s). In terms of the full investigation: A total of 110 to 150 blood samples were collected in the study from some 40 consecutive transplant recipients and their related donors. Patient recruitment ran from 2015 to January 2017, and follow-up continued until late 2020 or death. What the research found in general, with its limitations: After transplant, TCR diversity in recipients dropped, and pathologically expanded clonotypes increased progressively from day 30 to day 180. Recipient repertoires showed only a small fraction of overlap with donor repertoires, and over 95% appeared de novo at the given depth. The sample size was limited, and because cells were not sorted, the contributions of CD4 and CD8 repertoires could not be separated. Donor and pretransplant recipient Inverse Simpson Index values predicted broader posttransplant TCR repertoire diversity.

CDR1 and CDR2, per the germline V gene, are SQVTM and ANQGSEA. A distance of 20 bases separates the germline ends of V and J, which lose 6 bases and 2 bases respectively. The CDR3 contains 15 residues, cysteine and phenylalanine counted. Of the read, only the CDR3 DNA is kept; its 45 bases are in frame from base 1. TCR beta CDR3 regions were amplified from genomic DNA with the immunoSEQ assay, a bias-controlled multiplex PCR using V- and J-specific primers. A proprietary barcode and Illumina adapter sequences were added to the CDR3 amplicons in a second PCR step. An Illumina MiSeq instrument was used to sequence the CDR3 libraries. The authors' pipeline ran thus. Export and quality control were handled in immunoSEQ Analyzer 3.0, while downstream analyses relied on R Bioconductor and Immunarch. Repertoire metrics were calculated using only productive rearrangements within the normalized downsampled data set. Clonotypes larger than 5 templates in the normalized cohort were defined as pathologically expanded. Repertoire diversity was measured with the Inverse Simpson Index. To capture all clonotypes, CMV-specificity analyses were performed on the non-normalized data set. Imported from immuneACCESS, the table was reduced by TCRdb to in-frame sequences with V and J called. These copies leave out some clones; in studies compared against another copy, an unresolved V gene accounts for under half, and the cause of the remainder is not known. D and trimming were read from the DNA, whereas the V and J calls and clone size are those reported in that table. Present in this sample are 70,000 or so clones, approximately 94% of which were seen just once. Clones ranked in the top ten supply about 1.5% of the sample.

Blood samples for TCR beta sequencing were provided by related transplant donors. Nuclei Lysis Solution was used to extract genomic DNA from fresh or cryopreserved unfractionated peripheral blood mononuclear cells. On this clone itself: Its antigen specificity is not known. There are no base qualities to consult, and no much larger clone falls within one base.

The receptor comes from a middle-aged man in good health. Some clones in this sample may be carry-over from other donors' samples. Sequenced input: peripheral blood mononuclear cells. In this chain, TRBV29-1 is recombined with TRBJ2-7; the D gene is possibly TRBD1, with 6 bases matching. CDR3 sequence: CSVVGSTGPPYEQYF. The DNA sequence is given as TGCAGCGTGGTAGGGTCGACAGGCCCTCCCTACGAGCAGTACTTC.